This is a list of T cell receptor beta chains from one sample in a study of blood T cell repertoires in COVID-19. Some clones are missing from TCRdb's copy, which holds only in-frame ones; the method was immunoSEQ multiplex PCR. The sample shows a few hundred thousand clones, about 90% of them seen only once. Sequencing was done on a sample of PBMCs or T cells enriched from blood (not recorded which). These receptors came from a woman younger than 35 with acute COVID-19. Each CDR3 is given without its conserved first and last residue. Clone size is not always given. Where it is, it says once, few, many or a class for expanded clones.

abundance,v_gene,j_gene,CDR3aa
few,TRBV18,TRBJ1-1,ASSPRANPNTEAF
NA,TRBV6-5,TRBJ1-2,ASSYSGRDGYT
NA,TRBV7-9,TRBJ1-1,ASQQGALTNTEAF
NA,TRBV19,TRBJ2-1,ASKKGLAEDNEQF
NA,TRBV5-1,TRBJ2-7,ASSWGQGYEQY
NA,TRBV18,TRBJ1-5,ASSPTGNQPQH
NA,TRBV28,TRBJ1-5,ASTITGPEQPQH
NA,TRBV7-9,TRBJ1-2,ASSLEGQGDGYT
NA,TRBV29-1,TRBJ2-7,SVEDPTPGDLSYEQY
NA,TRBV9,TRBJ1-6,ASSVEGARSPLH
NA,TRBV28,TRBJ2-2,ASSHGLLGDTGELF
NA,TRBV18,TRBJ1-2,ASTGTDGYT
NA,TRBV9,TRBJ2-1,ASSVGDNRRGEQF
NA,TRBV27,TRBJ1-1,ASGQGGNTEAF
NA,TRBV9,TRBJ1-3,ASNTGLSGNTIY
NA,TRBV2,TRBJ1-5,ASNGDNQPQH
NA,TRBV11-3,TRBJ1-1,ASTPRGMNTEAF
few,TRBV28,TRBJ1-4,ASSLFSQLNEKLF
once,TRBV24-1,TRBJ2-6,ATRGANSGANVLT
NA,TRBV24-1,TRBJ1-2,ATSARDRDGYT
NA,TRBV18,TRBJ1-2,ASSRRGQVSLGDGYT
NA,TRBV27,TRBJ1-6,ASSLYLSDRGLDSPLH
NA,TRBV27,TRBJ2-6,ASSFGVSSGANVLT
NA,TRBV3-1/TRBV3-2,TRBJ2-1,ASSPRDVAYNEQF
NA,TRBV3-1/TRBV3-2,TRBJ2-7,ASSQGLAGGYEQY
NA,TRBV11-3,TRBJ2-7,ASSDRAQGSWEQY
NA,TRBV19,TRBJ1-1,ASSDGTGLYGTEAF
NA,TRBV5-1,TRBJ2-3,ASSYTATDTQY
NA,TRBV13,TRBJ1-1,ASSADRVSRANTEAF
NA,TRBV6-6,TRBJ2-7,ASSFLGHPYEQY
NA,TRBV27,TRBJ1-1,ASSPRTVTGGTEAF
NA,TRBV20-1,TRBJ2-7,SATCEQY
NA,TRBV30,TRBJ1-1,AWSVQLNTEAF
NA,TRBV27,TRBJ2-2,ASRTSGSRTGELF
NA,TRBV27,TRBJ1-6,ASTTRVRRRTPLH
NA,TRBV4-2,TRBJ2-1,ASSRAGGPGEQF
NA,TRBV7-2,TRBJ1-4,ASSQALTNEKLF
NA,TRBV7-9,TRBJ2-1,ASSLPSTNEQF
NA,TRBV2,TRBJ1-1,ASSGPGVTTEAF
NA,TRBV27,TRBJ1-4,ASSLSHRGATNEKLF
NA,TRBV24-1,TRBJ1-1,ATSGPRGAF
NA,TRBV30,TRBJ1-2,AWKDRYGYT
NA,TRBV30,TRBJ2-5,AWQGAETQY
NA,TRBV3-1/TRBV3-2,TRBJ2-3,ASSFVSTDTQY
once,TRBV27,TRBJ1-5,ASSPQGVRNQPQH
NA,TRBV5-1,TRBJ2-1,ASSFSTSGTVDEQF
few,TRBV5-1,TRBJ1-2,ASSDGSGSNYGYT
NA,TRBV27,TRBJ2-7,ASSLWASGRRSGSYEQY
NA,TRBV6-1,TRBJ1-5,ASSEDRSRDQPQH
NA,TRBV12-3/TRBV12-4,TRBJ1-1,ASSLLAAEAF
NA,TRBV11-3,TRBJ2-7,ASSLDGDRNIGEQY
NA,TRBV27,TRBJ2-7,ASKYRGSAEQY